Below are 23 T cell receptor beta chains sequenced from a single sample in a study of T cell repertoires in cytomegalovirus infection (dated by TCRdb to the late 2010s). The run used an Illumina HiSeq 1500. TCRdb cleaned the public reads at Q25 with fastp, built clones with MiXCR and kept in-frame beta chains. Identical CDR3 protein sequences are pooled into one entry, listed with their most common genes and DNA. The sample contains 500,000 or so distinct CDR3 sequences, 16% of them found a single time. Roughly a quarter of the sample is held by the ten biggest clonotypes. The sample comprised CD8+ T cells from PBMCs. The source of these receptors is a human donor in good health (CMV status not recorded). Some clones in this sample may be carry-over from other donors' samples.

This sequence joins TRBV15 and TRBJ1-1; 10 bases agree with TRBD1. The length of the CDR3 is 14 residues. Trimming took 1 base from V and 6 from J; bases not matched to a gene: 2. CDR1 is LNHNV, CDR2 YYDKDF, per germline (reference sequence). The CDR3 nucleotides read TGTGCCACCAGCAGAGGACAGGGGGCCCCTGAAGCTTTCTTT. As protein: CATSRGQGAPEAFF.

J is TRBJ2-3 and V is TRBV3-1; 8 bases line up with TRBD2. The germline CDR1 and CDR2 sequences are LGHDT and YNNKEL (reference sequence). The CDR3 spans 15 residues. Trimming at V came to 5 bases and at J to 4 bases, leaving 8 bases not matched to a gene. CDR3 in amino acids: CASSVTGGNPDTQYF. DNA for the CDR3: TGTGCCAGCAGCGTTACGGGGGGGAATCCAGATACGCAGTATTTT.

This clonotype was counted a few times. The genes are TRBV20-1 and TRBJ2-1; 11 nucleotides align to TRBD2. CDR3 size: 15 residues. Losses at the gene ends were 1 base for V and 8 bases for J; bases not matched to a gene: 7. Germline CDR1 and CDR2: DFQATT and SNEGSKA (reference sequence). The CDR3 DNA reads as TGCAGTGCTAGAGCAACGACTAGCGGGGTGTATGAGCAGTTCTTC. Its protein is CSARATTSGVYEQFF.

Many counts were recorded for this clonotype. This chain uses TRBV6-1 with TRBJ1-5; TRBD1 agrees at 9 bases. CDR3 length equals 15 residues. The germline V gene encodes CDR1 MNHNS and CDR2 SASEGT. V lost 4 bases, J lost 7 bases, and 8 bases stayed unmatched. As DNA, the CDR3 is TGTGCCAGCAGTGCCGGGACAGGGCTGGGGCAGCCCCAGCATTTT. Amino acid sequence: CASSAGTGLGQPQHF.

This clonotype was counted many times. The chain uses TRBV7-6 and TRBJ2-7; D is unclear. This CDR3 region has 15 residues. The germline V gene has CDR1 SGHVS and CDR2 FNYEAQ. V shed 0 bases and J shed 1 base, with 10 bases lying between them. CDR3 residues: CASSLAGQVSYEQYF. The CDR3 bases are TGTGCCAGCAGCTTAGCTGGTCAGGTTTCCTACGAGCAGTACTTC.

At least ten counts were recorded for this clonotype. The genes are TRBV7-3 and TRBJ2-1; D gene unclear. Per germline, CDR1 SGHTA and CDR2 FQGTGA. The CDR3 covers 11 residues. The V end was cut by 3 bases, the J end by 9 bases, with 6 bases between. This CDR3 is CASSLGAEQFF. In DNA form, the CDR3 reads TGTGCCAGCAGCTTGGGTGCTGAGCAGTTCTTC.

As regards this clonotype: This may stem from a read error, because a much larger clone lies one nucleotide away. The chain combines TRBV2 with TRBJ2-3; the match to TRBD2 covers 7 bases. The germline CDR1 and CDR2 sequences are SNHLY and FYNNEI. This CDR3 is built from 13 residues. With V trimmed by 9 bases and J by 3 bases, 6 bases remained unmatched. The CDR3 bases are TGTGCCAGAGACGGGACTAATACAGATACGCAGTATTTT. Its translation: CARDGTNTDTQYF.

This clonotype has at least ten counts. V gene TRBV4-1 combines with J gene TRBJ1-1, with TRBD1 as a possible D gene (5 bases). Trimming left V 3 bases short and J 0 bases short, with 14 bases between. Germline V gene sequence: CDR1 MGHRA, CDR2 YSYEKL. The CDR3 covers 16 residues. The DNA of the CDR3 is TGCGCCAGCAGCCACCCCCCCTCGGGGGTGAACACTGAAGCTTTCTTT. Translation gives CASSHPPSGVNTEAFF.

This clonotype was seen ten or more times. The rearrangement joins TRBV27 to TRBJ1-5; maybe TRBD1 (5 bases). The V gene's germline CDR1 is MNHEY and CDR2 SMNVEV (reference sequence). The CDR3 spans 15 residues. Trimming stripped 1 base from V and 1 base from J, with 8 bases between. The CDR3 nucleotides are TGTGCCAGCAGTTTATTAGGGGAAAGCAATCAGCCCCAGCATTTT. Translated: CASSLLGESNQPQHF.

Only one count was recorded for this clonotype. The rearrangement uses TRBV30 and TRBJ2-2; the D is unclear. The CDR3 length is 16 residues. CDR1 and CDR2 (germline): GTSNPN, SVGIG (reference sequence). Trimming removed 1 base from V and 7 bases from J, with 19 bases in between. The CDR3 region has the DNA TGTGCCTGGAGTGCCACTTTGAATTCTAGGTTCGGGGAGCTGTTTTTT. Translated, it gives CAWSATLNSRFGELFF.

This clonotype was found many times. The V gene is TRBV6-1, the J gene TRBJ2-7; D may be TRBD2 (5 bases). V was shortened by 5 bases and J by 3 bases, with 14 bases between the two germline ends. The CDR3 has 14 residues. Germline assignment: CDR1 MNHNS and CDR2 SASEGT. The CDR3: CASSPRGSNYEQYF. CDR3 DNA sequence: TGTGCCAGCAGTCCTAGAGGGTCGAACTACGAGCAGTACTTC.

This clonotype showed up many times. The J gene is TRBJ2-1, the V gene TRBV7-8; D may be TRBD2 (6 bases). The ends were cut back, 2 bases at V and 2 bases at J, with 13 bases in the middle. Germline V lookup: CDR1 SGHVS, CDR2 FQNEAQ. The CDR3 consists of 16 residues. CDR3 DNA: TGTGCCAGCAGCTTATCTGGTAGCGGAACCTACAATGAGCAGTTCTTC. Amino acid sequence: CASSLSGSGTYNEQFF.

This clonotype was seen repeatedly, ten times or more. V and J are TRBV7-9 and TRBJ1-6; D uncertain. This CDR3 has 10 residues. V gave up 10 bases and J gave up 8 bases, with 6 bases separating them. Germline V CDR1 and CDR2: SEHNR, FQNEAQ (reference sequence). CDR3 loop: CATGHSPLHF. The DNA of the CDR3 is TGTGCCACCGGACATTCACCCCTCCACTTT.

The sample holds many counts of this clonotype. The chain links TRBV7-9 to TRBJ2-7; 9 positions agree with TRBD1. This CDR3 comprises 14 residues. Germline lookup yields CDR1 SEHNR and CDR2 FQNEAQ (reference sequence). Losses at the gene ends were 5 bases for V and 0 bases for J; bases not matched to a gene: 2. The CDR3 nucleotides are TGTGCCAGCAGCGGGACAGGGAGCTCCTACGAGCAGTACTTC. This translates into CASSGTGSSYEQYF.

This clonotype was found a few times. The rearrangement uses TRBV2 and TRBJ2-3, with TRBD2 matching over 7 bases. The germline gives CDR1 SNHLY, CDR2 FYNNEI. The trim removed 0 bases at V and 3 bases at J, leaving 9 bases unmatched. This CDR3 region has 17 residues. The CDR3 reads CASSEALRGEGTDTQYF. CDR3 DNA: TGTGCCAGCAGTGAAGCGCTTCGTGGGGAGGGGACAGATACGCAGTATTTT. Using reference TRBV2 and TRBJ2-3 for the parts outside the CDR3, the full variable domain is EPEVTQTPSHQVTQMGQEVILRCVPISNHLYFYWYRQILGQKVEFLVSFYNNEISEKSEIFDDQFSVERPDGSNFTLKIRSTKLEDSAMYFCASSEALRGEGTDTQYFGPGTRLTVL.

This clonotype was observed many times. This chain uses TRBV7-3 with TRBJ2-3; TRBD1 aligns across 12 bases. This CDR3 comprises 20 residues. Per germline, CDR1 SGHTA and CDR2 FQGTGA. V shed 2 bases and J 1 base; nucleotides not matched to a gene: 13. The CDR3 region is CASSLLPGTGGVDGTDTQYF. The CDR3 bases are TGTGCCAGCAGCTTACTCCCCGGGACAGGGGGCGTGGATGGCACAGATACGCAGTATTTT.

The chain is built from TRBV2 and TRBJ2-3, with TRBD1 as a possible D gene (6 bases). Germline lookup yields CDR1 SNHLY and CDR2 FYNNEI. The CDR3 is made up of 17 amino acids. V lost 2 bases to trimming and J lost 4 bases, with 19 bases between them. The CDR3 bases are TGTGCCAGCAGTGAATCAGGCGTAGGGGGAGATCCAGATACGCAGTATTTT. It yields the protein CASSESGVGGDPDTQYF.

This clonotype was detected only a few times. The chain has TRBV6-6 and TRBJ1-1; the D is unclear. CDR3 size: 16 residues. Looked up from germline, CDR1 is MNHNY and CDR2 is SVGAGI (reference sequence). With 0 bases removed from V and 4 bases from J, the gap between germline ends came to 15 bases. In DNA form, the CDR3 reads TGTGCCAGCAGTTACTCCAAATGGAGGGTTAGCACTGAAGCTTTCTTT. Translating gives CASSYSKWRVSTEAFF.

In its sample, this clonotype was seen many times. V and J are TRBV11-3 and TRBJ2-5; the D gene is possibly TRBD2 (6 bases). CDR1 is SGHNT and CDR2 is YENEEA in the germline V gene. The CDR3 covers 13 residues. Trimming removed 3 bases at V and 5 bases at J, with 10 bases between. As DNA, the CDR3 is TGTGCCAGCAGCTTGAAGGAGGGGGAGACCCAGTACTTC. Translating it yields CASSLKEGETQYF.

At least ten counts were recorded for this clonotype. CDR3 nucleotides: TGTGCCAGCAGCCAAGATAGAGGCGGGGGAGCCTATGGCTACACCTTC. Translation gives CASSQDRGGGAYGYTF. The chain combines TRBV4-2 with TRBJ1-2; possibly TRBD1 for D (5 bases). The CDR3 consists of 16 residues. Germline CDR1 and CDR2: LGHNA and YNFKEQ. Between the trimmed V and J ends, which lost 0 bases and 4 bases, there was a span of 15 bases.

This chain links TRBV20-1 with TRBJ2-1; D is unresolved. V lost 0 bases and J lost 7, with 13 bases in between. The CDR3 consists of 14 residues. Germline V gene sequence: CDR1 DFQATT, CDR2 SNEGSKA (reference sequence). As DNA, the CDR3 is TGCAGTGCTAGAGATCCGGTTAGCATAAATGAGCAGTTCTTC. This codes for CSARDPVSINEQFF.

Many counts were recorded for this clonotype. The chain joins TRBV11-3 to TRBJ2-1; 8 bases are shared with TRBD2. V lost 1 base, J lost 8 bases, and 7 bases stayed unmatched. This CDR3 region has 15 residues. The germline V gene has CDR1 SGHNT and CDR2 YENEEA. In nucleotides, the CDR3 is TGTGCCAGCAGCTTAGTTTCAAGCGGGAGCTATGAGCAGTTCTTC. Its protein is CASSLVSSGSYEQFF.

In the case of this clonotype: This may stem from a read error, because a much larger clone lies one nucleotide away. The conserved phenylalanine or tryptophan normally closing the CDR3 is absent here, so this likely arose from a read error. This chain links TRBV28 with TRBJ2-1; the match to TRBD1 covers 10 bases. Germline values: CDR1 MDHEN, CDR2 SYDVKM. The CDR3 is 17 residues long. J lost 4 bases, V lost 4 bases, and 10 bases had no gene match. The CDR3 loop reads CASSSTRQGANYNEQFL. For the CDR3, the DNA is TGTGCCAGCAGTTCCACCAGACAGGGGGCCAATTACAATGAGCAGTTCTTA.